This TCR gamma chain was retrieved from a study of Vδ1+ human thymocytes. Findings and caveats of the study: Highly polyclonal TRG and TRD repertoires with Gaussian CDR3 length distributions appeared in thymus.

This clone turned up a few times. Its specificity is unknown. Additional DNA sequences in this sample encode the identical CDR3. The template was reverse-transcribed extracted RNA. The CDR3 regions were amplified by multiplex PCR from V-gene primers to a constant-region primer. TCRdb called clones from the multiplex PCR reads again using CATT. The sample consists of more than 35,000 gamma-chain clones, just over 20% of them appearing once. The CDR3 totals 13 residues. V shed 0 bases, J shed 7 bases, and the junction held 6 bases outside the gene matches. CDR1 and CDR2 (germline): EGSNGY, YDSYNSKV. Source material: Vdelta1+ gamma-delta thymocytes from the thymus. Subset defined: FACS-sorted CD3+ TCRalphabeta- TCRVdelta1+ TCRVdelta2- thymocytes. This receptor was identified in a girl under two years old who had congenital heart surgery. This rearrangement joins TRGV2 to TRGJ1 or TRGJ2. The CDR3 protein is CATWDGLSYKKLF. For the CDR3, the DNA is TGTGCCACCTGGGACGGGTTGAGCTATAAGAAACTCTTT.